These 10 T cell receptor beta chains originate from one sample sequenced in a study of blood T cell repertoires in COVID-19. Sequenced by immunoSEQ multiplex PCR; TCRdb stores in-frame clones only, minus some. This sample yields around 250,000 clones, of which roughly 90% are seen a single time; 0.7% belongs to the top ten. The sequenced sample was peripheral blood. These receptors originate from a human donor in a cohort sampled during active COVID-19.

The table lists this clone with a few counts. This rearrangement joins TRBV19 to TRBJ1-5; no clear D. Per the germline V gene, CDR1 is LNHDA and CDR2 is SQIVND (reference sequence). The CDR3 length is 13 residues. With 5 bases removed from V and 6 bases from J, the gap between germline ends came to 11 bases. The CDR3 DNA sequence: TGTGCCAGTAGTCTTAAGAGGGTTCAGCCCCAGCATTTT. Protein sequence: CASSLKRVQPQHF. Supplemented by reference TRBV19 and TRBJ1-5, the full variable domain reads DGGITQSPKYLFRKEGQNVTLSCEQNLNHDAMYWYRQDPGQGLRLIYYSQIVNDFQKGDIAEGYSVSREKKESFPLTVTSAQKNPTAFYLCASSLKRVQPQHFGDGTRLSIL.

This chain connects TRBV19 to TRBJ1-2; 9 nucleotides line up with TRBD1. There are 15 residues in the CDR3. Trimming removed 6 bases from V and 5 bases from J; junction bases left unmatched: 10. Germline assignment: CDR1 LNHDA and CDR2 SQIVND (reference sequence). CDR3 bases: TGTGCCAGTAGAAAACAGGGGGCGGAAAGGTATGGCTACACCTTC. Protein: CASRKQGAERYGYTF.

J is TRBJ2-4 and V is TRBV5-1, with D possibly matching TRBD2 (5 bases). Germline CDR1 and CDR2: SGHRS and YFSETQ. V gave up 5 bases and J gave up 0 bases, with 15 bases separating them. CDR3 size: 16 residues. CDR3 residues: CASSPDGVIAKNIQYF. The CDR3 region has the DNA TGCGCCAGCAGTCCCGACGGGGTAATAGCCAAAAACATTCAGTACTTC.

The chain joins TRBV6-2 or TRBV6-3 to TRBJ2-7; 9 nucleotides agree with TRBD1. This CDR3 spans 15 amino acids. After removal of 3 bases from V and 4 bases from J, the junction contained 7 bases not matched to a gene. Looked up from germline, CDR1 is MNHEY and CDR2 is SVGEGT. CDR3: CASSYGGQGKYEQYF. The DNA of the CDR3 is TGTGCCAGCAGTTATGGGGGACAGGGAAAATACGAGCAGTACTTC.

In its sample, this clone was seen a few times. The same CDR3 also results from other DNA sequences found in this sample. The chain uses TRBV5-1 and TRBJ1-2; possible D gene TRBD1, 5 bases. From germline, CDR1 is SGHRS and CDR2 YFSETQ. Trimming left V 0 bases short and J 2 bases short, with 8 bases between. There are 14 residues in the CDR3. For the CDR3, the DNA is TGCGCCAGCAGCTTGGGACAGTCAAACTATGGCTACACCTTC. Translated, it gives CASSLGQSNYGYTF.

This clone was detected once. The same CDR3 can be traced to other DNA sequences in this sample. This sequence joins TRBV12-3 or TRBV12-4 and TRBJ1-1, with D hard to call. The CDR3 consists of 13 residues. The V end was cut by 5 bases, the J end by 1 base, with 8 bases between. CDR3 residues: CASSLTRNTEAFF. The CDR3 nucleotides read TGTGCCAGCAGTCTGACTAGGAACACTGAAGCTTTCTTT.

The chain uses TRBV12-3 or TRBV12-4 and TRBJ1-2; 10 nucleotides agree with TRBD1. CDR3 length equals 13 residues. V lost 5 bases to trimming and J lost 13 bases; unmatched junction nucleotides: 10. CDR3 nucleotide sequence: TGTGCCAGCAGTCTCAACCGGGACAGGGGTCCCACCTTC. Residues: CASSLNRDRGPTF.

The V gene is TRBV19, the J gene TRBJ2-5, with 7 bases matching TRBD1. The V segment lost 3 bases and the J segment 5 bases; nucleotides outside the gene matches: 12. Germline CDR1 and CDR2: LNHDA and SQIVND (reference sequence). The CDR3 covers 16 residues. CDR3 in amino acids: CASSIRYRGPSETQYF. CDR3 bases: TGTGCCAGTAGTATTCGTTACAGGGGACCAAGTGAGACCCAGTACTTC. Supplemented by reference TRBV19 and TRBJ2-5, the full variable domain reads DGGITQSPKYLFRKEGQNVTLSCEQNLNHDAMYWYRQDPGQGLRLIYYSQIVNDFQKGDIAEGYSVSREKKESFPLTVTSAQKNPTAFYLCASSIRYRGPSETQYFGPGTRLLVL.

This clone was counted once. The genes are TRBV7-2 and TRBJ2-3; D is possibly TRBD2 (6 bases). The CDR3 length is 15 residues. From germline, CDR1 is SGHTA and CDR2 FQGNSA. V shed 2 bases and J shed 3 bases, with 12 bases lying between them. Written as DNA, the CDR3 is TGTGCCAGCAGCTTACAAAGCGGGCCAACAGATACGCAGTATTTT. Translation: CASSLQSGPTDTQYF.

This chain joins TRBV5-4 and TRBJ2-4, with TRBD2 as a possible D gene (5 bases). The CDR3 is 16 amino acids. Trimming took 0 bases from V and 0 from J, leaving 10 bases between them. Germline CDR1 reads SGHNT; CDR2 reads YYREEE (reference sequence). The CDR3 reads CASSLAGEIAKNIQYF. As DNA, the CDR3 is TGTGCCAGCAGCTTGGCCGGGGAGATAGCCAAAAACATTCAGTACTTC.